This entry lists 27 T cell receptor beta chains sequenced from one sample in a study of T cells expressing NK-cell markers. From its re-call of the 5' RACE reads, TCRdb lists each CDR3 protein once, without DNA. This sample contains approximately 420,000 distinct CDR3 sequences. The sequenced material came from blood T cells: a sorted CD56 or NKG2C T cell subset, CD4+ or CD8+ T cells, or bulk PBMC T cells (not recorded which). The receptors here all came from a woman aged 50 to 60 in good health.

The CDR3 sequence is CASSPWTSGNSYNEQFF. This chain joins TRBV5-1 and TRBJ2-1; TCRdb designates TRBD2, a call that cannot be tested without DNA. The CDR3 has 17 amino acids. Per the germline V gene, CDR1 is SGHRS and CDR2 is YFSETQ. The full variable domain, rest sourced from reference TRBV5-1 and TRBJ2-1, is KAGVTQTPRYLIKTRGQQVTLSCSPISGHRSVSWYQQTPGQGLQFLFEYFSETQRNKGNFPGRFSGRQFSNSRSEMNVSTLELGDSALYLCASSPWTSGNSYNEQFFGPGTRLTVL.

CDR3 sequence reads: CASSLSPVSGELFF. This chain uses TRBV5-5 with TRBJ2-2. CDR3 length: 14 residues. Germline lookup yields CDR1 SGHKS and CDR2 YYEKEE (reference sequence).

The chain has TRBV5-1 and TRBJ2-5. Germline CDR1 is SGHRS and CDR2 is YFSETQ. There are 15 residues in the CDR3. The CDR3 spells CASSFTATYQETQYF.

The rearrangement joins TRBV20-1 to TRBJ2-2. Germline V lookup: CDR1 DFQATT, CDR2 SNEGSKA (reference sequence). This CDR3 has 13 amino acids. The chain's CDR3 is CSARDPRFGELFF.

The V and J genes are TRBV30 and TRBJ1-2; TCRdb picks TRBD1, but there is no DNA to check that call. This CDR3 has 16 amino acids. The germline V gene has CDR1 GTSNPN and CDR2 SVGIG (reference sequence). This CDR3 is CAWTLWGTVNNYGYTF.

CDR3 amino acids: CASGPNYNEQFF. The rearrangement links TRBV12-5 to TRBJ2-1. Germline V gene sequence: CDR1 LGHNT, CDR2 FRNRAP. CDR3 length: 12 residues.

V usage is TRBV20-1 and J usage is TRBJ2-2; TCRdb's D call, TRBD2, is unchecked because there is no DNA. The length of the CDR3 is 16 residues. Germline V gene lookup returns CDR1 DFQATT and CDR2 SNEGSKA (reference sequence). The CDR3 sequence is CSATVPLAGEVGELFF.

The J gene is TRBJ2-7, the V gene TRBV29-1; TCRdb's assignment of TRBD2 cannot be checked, as there is no DNA. The CDR3 has 14 residues. Per the germline V gene, CDR1 is SQVTM and CDR2 is ANQGSEA. CDR3 loop: CSVAGTSGSYEQYF.

V is TRBV5-1 and J is TRBJ2-1; there is no DNA to check the TCRdb D call of TRBD2. Germline-derived CDR1 and CDR2 are SGHRS and YFSETQ. There are 17 residues in the CDR3. The CDR3 protein is CASSFHKTSGKYNEQFF.

V is TRBV5-1 and J is TRBJ1-2; the D call from TCRdb, TRBD1, cannot be confirmed without DNA. Germline V gene lookup returns CDR1 SGHRS and CDR2 YFSETQ. CDR3 length equals 16 residues. CDR3 in amino acids: CASSLSGTGGTYGYTF. The complete variable domain, with remaining parts taken from reference TRBV5-1 and TRBJ1-2, reads KAGVTQTPRYLIKTRGQQVTLSCSPISGHRSVSWYQQTPGQGLQFLFEYFSETQRNKGNFPGRFSGRQFSNSRSEMNVSTLELGDSALYLCASSLSGTGGTYGYTFGSGTRLTVV.

V gene TRBV9 combines with J gene TRBJ2-3; the TRBD1 assignment by TCRdb is unverifiable without DNA. Germline CDR1 is SGDLS and CDR2 is YYNGEE. The CDR3 covers 13 residues. CDR3 amino acids: CASSVAAPDTQYF. The entire variable domain, with the rest obtained from reference TRBV9 and TRBJ2-3, is as follows: DSGVTQTPKHLITATGQRVTLRCSPRSGDLSVYWYQQSLDQGLQFLIQYYNGEERAKGNILERFSAQQFPDLHSELNLSSLELGDSALYFCASSVAAPDTQYFGPGTRLTVL.

J is TRBJ2-3 and V is TRBV20-1; TCRdb returns TRBD2, unconfirmable since there is no DNA. The length of the CDR3 is 20 residues. Germline CDR1 DFQATT, CDR2 SNEGSKA (reference sequence). CDR3 sequence reads: CSALGSVTSGRTVGTDTQYF.

The J gene is TRBJ2-5, the V gene TRBV7-9; TCRdb names TRBD1, which stays unverified in the absence of DNA. CDR3 size: 16 residues. Germline V gives CDR1 SEHNR, CDR2 FQNEAQ (reference sequence). CDR3 region: CASSLTTGGKKETQYF.

This sequence joins TRBV10-1 and TRBJ2-3; TCRdb proposes TRBD1, but this gene call is untestable without DNA. The CDR3 runs 16 residues. Germline V gene lookup returns CDR1 WNHNN and CDR2 SYGVQD (reference sequence). CDR3 amino acids: CASSPVEAGATDTQYF.

This sequence joins TRBV24-1 and TRBJ2-1; TCRdb's D call of TRBD1 is untestable without DNA. From germline, CDR1 is KGHDR and CDR2 SFDVKD. The CDR3 spans 15 residues. The CDR3 is CATSDPGTANNEQFF.

This sequence joins TRBV29-1 and TRBJ1-1. Germline CDR1 SQVTM, CDR2 ANQGSEA. The CDR3 totals 15 residues. The CDR3 sequence: CSVEGISGMNTEAFF.

This chain connects TRBV7-2 to TRBJ2-3; checking the TCRdb D call of TRBD2 is not possible without DNA. This CDR3 has 17 residues. The V gene's germline CDR1 is SGHTA and CDR2 FQGNSA. The CDR3 protein is CASSYPRTSGSTDTQYF.

The chain is built from TRBV4-2 and TRBJ2-2; the TRBD1 assignment by TCRdb is unverifiable without DNA. Germline V gene lookup returns CDR1 LGHNA and CDR2 YNFKEQ. The length of the CDR3 is 16 residues. The CDR3 spells CASSQEPGENTGELFF.

The rearrangement uses TRBV6-5 and TRBJ2-1; TCRdb's assignment of TRBD2 cannot be checked, as there is no DNA. Germline CDR1 MNHEY, CDR2 SVGAGI. This CDR3 spans 15 amino acids. CDR3 residues: CASRRREGSYNEQFF.

This chain uses TRBV6-1 with TRBJ2-3. The CDR3 runs 11 residues. The germline V gene encodes CDR1 MNHNS and CDR2 SASEGT. The CDR3 is CASSEIPTQYF.

This sequence joins TRBV18 and TRBJ2-5; TCRdb designates TRBD1, a call that cannot be tested without DNA. The CDR3 runs to 13 residues. Germline CDR1 KGHSH, CDR2 LQKENI. This CDR3 is CASRGDRKETQYF. The whole variable domain, remainder taken from reference TRBV18 and TRBJ2-5, is NAGVMQNPRHLVRRRGQEARLRCSPMKGHSHVYWYRQLPEEGLKFMVYLQKENIIDESGMPKERFSAEFPKEGPSILRIQQVVRGDSAAYFCASRGDRKETQYFGPGTRLLVL.

V usage is TRBV5-1 and J usage is TRBJ2-2; TCRdb proposes TRBD1, but this gene call is untestable without DNA. The CDR3 covers 17 residues. Germline V gene sequence: CDR1 SGHRS, CDR2 YFSETQ. This CDR3 reads CASSPPGAGRTAGELFF. Combining the CDR3 with reference TRBV5-1 and TRBJ2-2 gives the whole variable domain KAGVTQTPRYLIKTRGQQVTLSCSPISGHRSVSWYQQTPGQGLQFLFEYFSETQRNKGNFPGRFSGRQFSNSRSEMNVSTLELGDSALYLCASSPPGAGRTAGELFFGEGSRLTVL.

The gene calls are TRBV12-3 or TRBV12-4 and TRBJ2-1; the D call of TRBD2 rests on TCRdb alone, since no DNA is present to check it. CDR3 length: 13 residues. The CDR3 loop is CASSSTSPGEQFF.

The chain combines TRBV14 with TRBJ1-6; TCRdb gives TRBD1 as the D gene, but with no DNA this cannot be confirmed. This CDR3 region has 15 residues. Germline CDR1 reads SGHDN; CDR2 reads FVKESK. This CDR3 reads CASSQGQAYNSPLHF. Combining the CDR3 with reference TRBV14 and TRBJ1-6 gives the whole variable domain EAGVTQFPSHSVIEKGQTVTLRCDPISGHDNLYWYRRVMGKEIKFLLHFVKESKQDESGMPNNRFLAERTGGTYSTLKVQPAELEDSGVYFCASSQGQAYNSPLHFGNGTRLTVT.

The chain is built from TRBV20-1 and TRBJ1-5; the TCRdb call, TRBD1, lacks DNA for checking. CDR3 length: 14 residues. The germline V gene has CDR1 DFQATT and CDR2 SNEGSKA (reference sequence). This CDR3 is CSAPRRGLNQPQHF.

The V gene is TRBV20-1, the J gene TRBJ2-4; the TCRdb D gene call, TRBD1, has no DNA to confirm it. The CDR3 sequence is 15 residues long. Looked up from germline, CDR1 is DFQATT and CDR2 is SNEGSKA (reference sequence). The CDR3 spells CSARPDRGHIDIQYF.

The J gene is TRBJ2-4, the V gene TRBV10-3; there is no DNA to check the TCRdb D call of TRBD2. CDR1 and CDR2 from the germline V gene are ENHRY and SYGVKD. The CDR3 spans 16 residues. CDR3 sequence reads: CASGTSGSTAGDIQYF.